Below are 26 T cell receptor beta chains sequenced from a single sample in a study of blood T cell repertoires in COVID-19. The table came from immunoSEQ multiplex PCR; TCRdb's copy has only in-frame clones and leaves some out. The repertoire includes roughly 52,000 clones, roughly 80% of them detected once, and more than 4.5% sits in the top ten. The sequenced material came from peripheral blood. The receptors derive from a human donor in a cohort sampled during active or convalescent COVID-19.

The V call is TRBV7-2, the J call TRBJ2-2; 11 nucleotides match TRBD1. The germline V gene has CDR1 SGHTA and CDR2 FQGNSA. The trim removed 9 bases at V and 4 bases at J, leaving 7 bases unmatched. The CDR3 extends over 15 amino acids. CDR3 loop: CARAAGTGGTGELFF. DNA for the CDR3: TGTGCCAGAGCCGCCGGGACAGGGGGCACCGGGGAGCTGTTTTTT.

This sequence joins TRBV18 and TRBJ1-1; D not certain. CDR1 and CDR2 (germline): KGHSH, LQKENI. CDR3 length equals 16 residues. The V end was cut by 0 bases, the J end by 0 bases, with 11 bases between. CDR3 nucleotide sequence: TGTGCCAGCTCACCACCGGGCGGACTTATGAACACTGAAGCTTTCTTT. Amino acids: CASSPPGGLMNTEAFF.

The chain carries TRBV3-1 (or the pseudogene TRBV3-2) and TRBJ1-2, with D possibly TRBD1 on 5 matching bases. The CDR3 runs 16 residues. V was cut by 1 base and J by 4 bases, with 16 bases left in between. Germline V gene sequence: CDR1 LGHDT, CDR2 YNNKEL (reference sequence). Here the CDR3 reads CASSQGRGGVPYGYTF. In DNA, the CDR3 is TGTGCCAGCAGCCAAGGTCGGGGGGGGGTTCCCTATGGCTACACCTTC.

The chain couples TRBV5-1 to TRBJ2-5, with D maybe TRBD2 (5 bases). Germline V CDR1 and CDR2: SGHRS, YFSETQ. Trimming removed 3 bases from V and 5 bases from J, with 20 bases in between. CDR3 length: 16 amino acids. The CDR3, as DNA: TGCGCCAGCAGCTCACTAGGGCCGGGGATCGGGGAGACCCAGTACTTC. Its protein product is CASSSLGPGIGETQYF.

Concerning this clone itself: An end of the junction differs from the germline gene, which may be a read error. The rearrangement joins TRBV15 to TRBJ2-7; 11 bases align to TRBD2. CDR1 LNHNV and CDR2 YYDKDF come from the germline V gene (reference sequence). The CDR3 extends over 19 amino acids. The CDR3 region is CATSRDHWAATSGVYKQYF. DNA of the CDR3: TGTGCCACCAGCAGAGATCATTGGGCAGCGACTAGCGGGGTCTACAAGCAGTACTTC. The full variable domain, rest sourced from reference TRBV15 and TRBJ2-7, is DAMVIQNPRYQVTQFGKPVTLSCSQTLNHNVMYWYQQKSSQAPKLLFHYYDKDFNNEADTPDNFQSRRPNTSFCFLDIRSPGLGDTAMYLCATSRDHWAATSGVYKQYFGPGTRLTVT.

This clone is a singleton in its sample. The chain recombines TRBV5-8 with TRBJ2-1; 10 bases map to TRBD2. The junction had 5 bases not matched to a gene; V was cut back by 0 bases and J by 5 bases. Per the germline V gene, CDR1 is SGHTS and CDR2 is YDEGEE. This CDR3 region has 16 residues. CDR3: CASSLGAGGPHNEQFF. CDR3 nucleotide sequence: TGTGCCAGCAGCTTGGGAGCGGGGGGGCCGCACAATGAGCAGTTCTTC. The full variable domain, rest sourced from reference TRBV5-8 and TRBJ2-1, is EAGVTQSPTHLIKTRGQQATLRCSPISGHTSVYWYQQALGLGLQFLLWYDEGEERNRGNFPPRFSGRQFPNYSSELNVNALELEDSALYLCASSLGAGGPHNEQFFGPGTRLTVL.

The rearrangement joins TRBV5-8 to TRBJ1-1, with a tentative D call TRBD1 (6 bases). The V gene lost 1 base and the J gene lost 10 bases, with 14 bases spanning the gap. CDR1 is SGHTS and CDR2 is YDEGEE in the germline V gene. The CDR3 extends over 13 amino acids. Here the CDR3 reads CASSLRTDDLAFF. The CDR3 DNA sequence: TGTGCCAGCAGCTTGAGGACAGACGACTTAGCTTTCTTT.

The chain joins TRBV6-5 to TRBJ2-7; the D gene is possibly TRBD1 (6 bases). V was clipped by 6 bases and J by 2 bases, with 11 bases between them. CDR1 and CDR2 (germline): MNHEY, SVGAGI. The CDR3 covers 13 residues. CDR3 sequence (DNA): TGTGCCAGCAGGCCACAGGGAACCTACGAGCAGTACTTC. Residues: CASRPQGTYEQYF.

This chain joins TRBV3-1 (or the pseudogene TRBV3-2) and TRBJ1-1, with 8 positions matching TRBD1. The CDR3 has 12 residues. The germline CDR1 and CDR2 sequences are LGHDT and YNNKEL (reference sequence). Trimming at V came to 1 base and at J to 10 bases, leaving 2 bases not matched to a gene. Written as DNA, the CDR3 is TGTGCCAGCAGCCAAGGTGGGACAGGAGCTTTCTTT. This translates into CASSQGGTGAFF.

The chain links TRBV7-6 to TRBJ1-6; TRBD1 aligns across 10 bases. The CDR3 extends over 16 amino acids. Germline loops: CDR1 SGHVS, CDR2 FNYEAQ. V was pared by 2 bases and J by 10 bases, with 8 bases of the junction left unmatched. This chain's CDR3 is CASSLSDRGLGSPLHF. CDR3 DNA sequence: TGTGCCAGCAGCTTAAGCGACAGGGGGCTTGGCTCACCCCTCCACTTT. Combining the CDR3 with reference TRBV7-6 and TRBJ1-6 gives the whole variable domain GAGVSQSPRYKVTKRGQDVALRCDPISGHVSLYWYRQALGQGPEFLTYFNYEAQQDKSGLPNDRFSAERPEGSISTLTIQRTEQRDSAMYRCASSLSDRGLGSPLHFGNGTRLTVT.

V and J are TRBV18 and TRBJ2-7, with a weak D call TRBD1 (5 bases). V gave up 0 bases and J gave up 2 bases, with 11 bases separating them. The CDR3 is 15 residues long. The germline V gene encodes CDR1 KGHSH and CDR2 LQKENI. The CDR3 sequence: CASSPPLAGTYEQYF. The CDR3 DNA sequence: TGTGCCAGCTCACCACCGTTGGCAGGGACCTACGAGCAGTACTTC.

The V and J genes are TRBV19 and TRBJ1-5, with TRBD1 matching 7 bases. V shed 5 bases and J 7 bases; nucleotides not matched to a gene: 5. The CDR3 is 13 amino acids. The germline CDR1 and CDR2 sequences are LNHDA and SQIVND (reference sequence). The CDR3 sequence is CASSEGARQPQHF. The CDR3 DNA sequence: TGTGCCAGTAGTGAGGGGGCGCGACAGCCCCAGCATTTT.

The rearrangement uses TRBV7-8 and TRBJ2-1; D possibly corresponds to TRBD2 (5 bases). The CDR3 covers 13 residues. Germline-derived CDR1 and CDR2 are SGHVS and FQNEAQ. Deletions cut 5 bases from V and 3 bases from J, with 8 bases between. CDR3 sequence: CASSPDYYNEQFF. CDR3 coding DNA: TGTGCCAGCAGCCCAGACTACTACAATGAGCAGTTCTTC.

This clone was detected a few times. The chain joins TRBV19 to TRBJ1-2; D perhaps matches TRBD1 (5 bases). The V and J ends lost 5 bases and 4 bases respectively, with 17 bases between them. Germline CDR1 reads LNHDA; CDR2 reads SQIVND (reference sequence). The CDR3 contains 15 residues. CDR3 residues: CASSPNSQVVYGYTF. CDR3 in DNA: TGTGCCAGTAGTCCGAATTCACAGGTGGTCTATGGCTACACCTTC.

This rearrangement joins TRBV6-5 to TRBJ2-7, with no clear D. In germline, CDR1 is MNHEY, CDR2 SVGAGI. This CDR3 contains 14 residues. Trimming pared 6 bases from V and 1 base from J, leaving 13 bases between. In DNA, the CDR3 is TGTGCCAGCAGCGGGTACCGAGGATCCTACGAGCAGTACTTC. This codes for CASSGYRGSYEQYF.

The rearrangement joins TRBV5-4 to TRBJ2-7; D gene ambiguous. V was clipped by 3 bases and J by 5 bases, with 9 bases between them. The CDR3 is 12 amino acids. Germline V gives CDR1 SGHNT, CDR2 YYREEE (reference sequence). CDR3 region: CASSSGGHEQYF. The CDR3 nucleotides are TGTGCCAGCAGCTCCGGTGGGCACGAGCAGTACTTC.

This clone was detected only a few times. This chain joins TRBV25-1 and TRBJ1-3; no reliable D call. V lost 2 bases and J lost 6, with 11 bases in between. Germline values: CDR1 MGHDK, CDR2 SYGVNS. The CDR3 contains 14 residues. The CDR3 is CASSELGRKNTIYF. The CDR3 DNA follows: TGTGCCAGCAGTGAACTAGGGAGGAAAAACACCATATATTTT. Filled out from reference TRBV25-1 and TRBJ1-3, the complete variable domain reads EADIYQTPRYLVIGTGKKITLECSQTMGHDKMYWYQQDPGMELHLIHYSYGVNSTEKGDLSSESTVSRIRTEHFPLTLESARPSHTSQYLCASSELGRKNTIYFGEGSWLTVV.

The CDR3 coding sequence is TGCGCCAGCAGGGACTTTAGGGATACGCAGTATTTT. Translation gives CASRDFRDTQYF. J is TRBJ2-3 and V is TRBV10-2, with D perhaps TRBD2 (5 bases). V was shortened by 6 bases and J by 6 bases, with 10 bases between the two germline ends. Germline V gives CDR1 WSHSY, CDR2 SAAADI. CDR3 length: 12 amino acids.

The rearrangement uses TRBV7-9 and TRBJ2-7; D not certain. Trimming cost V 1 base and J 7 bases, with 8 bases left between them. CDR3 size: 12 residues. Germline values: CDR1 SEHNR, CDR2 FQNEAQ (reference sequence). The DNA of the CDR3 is TGTGCCAGCAGCTTAGTGCGTTGGGAGCAGTACTTC. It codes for CASSLVRWEQYF.

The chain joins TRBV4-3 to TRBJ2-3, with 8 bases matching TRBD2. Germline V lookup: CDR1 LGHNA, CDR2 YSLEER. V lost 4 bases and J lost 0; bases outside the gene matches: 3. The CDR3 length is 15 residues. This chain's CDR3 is CASSPRGASTDTQYF. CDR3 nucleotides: TGCGCCAGCAGCCCGCGGGGGGCTAGCACAGATACGCAGTATTTT.

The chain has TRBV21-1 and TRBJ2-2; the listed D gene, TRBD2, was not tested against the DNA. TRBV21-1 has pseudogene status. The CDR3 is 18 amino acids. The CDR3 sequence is CASSCPGLAGGQNGELFF. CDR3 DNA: TGTGCCAGCAGTTGCCCGGGACTAGCGGGGGGGCAGAACGGGGAGCTGTTTTTT.

CDR3 in amino acids: CASSAAGRITEAFF. The CDR3 DNA follows: TGTGCCAGCAGTGCGGCAGGGAGGATCACTGAAGCTTTCTTT. The chain has TRBV2 and TRBJ1-1; D is possibly TRBD1 (5 bases). V was clipped by 4 bases and J by 4 bases, with 13 bases between them. From germline, CDR1 is SNHLY and CDR2 FYNNEI. The CDR3 totals 14 residues.

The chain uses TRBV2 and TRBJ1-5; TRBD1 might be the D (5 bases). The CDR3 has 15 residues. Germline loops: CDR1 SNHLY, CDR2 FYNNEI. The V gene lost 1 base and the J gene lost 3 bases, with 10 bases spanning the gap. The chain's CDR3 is CASSEGPGFNQPQHF. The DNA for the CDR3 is TGTGCCAGCAGTGAAGGACCAGGGTTCAATCAGCCCCAGCATTTT.

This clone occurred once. The CDR3 region is CASSLRSSGELFF. As DNA, the CDR3 is TGTGCCAGCAGCTTGCGGAGTTCCGGGGAGCTGTTTTTT. The chain combines TRBV5-6 with TRBJ2-2; no definite D call. The CDR3 runs to 13 residues. Per germline, CDR1 SGHDT and CDR2 YYEEEE. Trimming stripped 1 base from V and 6 bases from J, with 7 bases between.

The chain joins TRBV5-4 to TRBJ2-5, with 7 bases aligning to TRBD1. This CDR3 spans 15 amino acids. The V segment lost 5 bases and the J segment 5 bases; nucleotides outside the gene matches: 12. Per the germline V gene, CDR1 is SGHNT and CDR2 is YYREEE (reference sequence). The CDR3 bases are TGTGCCAGCAGAGCGCCCGGGACAGAAGGGGAGACCCAGTACTTC. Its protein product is CASRAPGTEGETQYF.

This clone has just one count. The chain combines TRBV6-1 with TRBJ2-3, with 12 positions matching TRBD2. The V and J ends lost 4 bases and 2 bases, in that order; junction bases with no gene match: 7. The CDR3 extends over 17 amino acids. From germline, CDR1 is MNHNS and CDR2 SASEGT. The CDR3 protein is CASSGIGTSGFTDTQYF. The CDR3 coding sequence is TGTGCCAGCAGTGGTATCGGGACTAGCGGGTTCACAGATACGCAGTATTTT.